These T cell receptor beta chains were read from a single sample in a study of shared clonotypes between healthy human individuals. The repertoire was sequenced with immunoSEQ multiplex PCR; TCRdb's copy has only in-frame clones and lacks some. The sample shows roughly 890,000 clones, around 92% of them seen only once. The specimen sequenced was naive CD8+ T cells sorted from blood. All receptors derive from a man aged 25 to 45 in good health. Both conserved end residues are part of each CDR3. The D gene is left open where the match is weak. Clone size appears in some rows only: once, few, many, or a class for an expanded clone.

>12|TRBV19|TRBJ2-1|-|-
TGTGCCAGTAGTATTGGAGGGAATGAGCAGTTCTTC
CASSIGGNEQFF
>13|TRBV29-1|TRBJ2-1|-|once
TGCAGCGTTCTATGGCAGGACTACAATGAGCAGTTCTTC
CSVLWQDYNEQFF
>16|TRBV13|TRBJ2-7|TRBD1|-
TGTGCCAGCAGCTTCACTCCGGGACAGGGATCCTACGAGCAGTACTTC
CASSFTPGQGSYEQYF
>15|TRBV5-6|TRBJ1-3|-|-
TGTGCCAGCAGACCGCTGAGGGACTCTGGAAACACCATATATTTT
CASRPLRDSGNTIYF
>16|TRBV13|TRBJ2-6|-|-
TGTGCCAGCAGCTTAGAGGGATACTCTGGGGCCAACGTCCTGACTTTC
CASSLEGYSGANVLTF
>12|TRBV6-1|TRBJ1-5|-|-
TGTGCCAGCAGCGAGTTAAATCAGCCCCAGCATTTT
CASSELNQPQHF
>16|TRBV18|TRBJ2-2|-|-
TGTGCCAGCTCACCACCTGTGTGGGAGGACACCGGGGAGCTGTTTTTT
CASSPPVWEDTGELFF
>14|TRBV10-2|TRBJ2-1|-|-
TGCGCCAGCAGTACCGGGATAAACTACAATGAGCAGTTCTTC
CASSTGINYNEQFF
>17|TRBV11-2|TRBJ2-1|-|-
TGTGCCAGCAGCTTAGTACTTAGCGGAAGGGGGGACAATGAGCAGTTCTTC
CASSLVLSGRGDNEQFF
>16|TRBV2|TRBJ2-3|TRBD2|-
TGTGCCAGCAGTGAAAGGTTAGCGGGATATACAGATACGCAGTATTTT
CASSERLAGYTDTQYF
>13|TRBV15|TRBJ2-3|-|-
TGTGCCACCAGAGACAGAAGCACAGATACGCAGTATTTT
CATRDRSTDTQYF
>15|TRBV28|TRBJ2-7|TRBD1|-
TGTGCCAGCAGTCCCGTGCCACAGGGGAAAGACGAGCAGTACTTC
CASSPVPQGKDEQYF
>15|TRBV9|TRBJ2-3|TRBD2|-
TGTGCCAGCAGCCCTTACAGCGGGAGTACAGATACGCAGTATTTT
CASSPYSGSTDTQYF
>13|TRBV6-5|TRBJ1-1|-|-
TGTGCCAGCAGTTACGTGTCAGGCACTGAAGCTTTCTTT
CASSYVSGTEAFF
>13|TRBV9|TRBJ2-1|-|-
TGTGCCAGCAACGCCCCGGGGGACAATGAGCAGTTCTTC
CASNAPGDNEQFF
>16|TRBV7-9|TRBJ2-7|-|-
TGTGCCAGCAGCAAAATCGCTCCTACAGGGACCCACGAGCAGTACTTC
CASSKIAPTGTHEQYF